This TCR beta chain was identified during a study of shared clonotypes between healthy human individuals. Study information: The donor group consisted of a couple of women and a few men, aged 18 to 49.

The CDR3 covers 14 residues. V dropped 4 bases and J dropped 7 bases, with 16 bases sitting between them. The germline V gene has CDR1 MNHEY and CDR2 SMNVEV (reference sequence). The sorted-subset replicate PCRs were given roughly 200 ng DNA, which is 27,000 or so T cell genomes. Repertoires were generated with immunoSEQ multiplex PCR, while TCRdb's copy carries only in-frame clones and drops some. Here the sample spans about a million clones, around three quarters being singletons. General study points: Richness estimates generally favored naive over memory subsets.

Notes on this clone: The antigen remains undetermined.

The origin of this receptor is a man in his late teens or twenties in good health. The sample comprised memory CD4+ T cells sorted from blood. Subset: CD45RA-negative fraction. The rearrangement links TRBV27 to TRBJ2-5; tentatively, D is TRBD1 (6 bases). CDR3 region: CASSSNRAKGTQYF. In DNA form, the CDR3 reads TGTGCCAGCAGTTCCAACAGGGCTAAGGGGACCCAGTACTTC.